This T cell receptor beta chain was sequenced for a study of blood T cell repertoires in COVID-19. About the study: Both acute and convalescent COVID-19 samples were obtained from the United States, Italy and Spain. T cells, B-cell-depleted T cells, or PBMCs supplied cDNA or gDNA.

Germline-derived CDR1 and CDR2 are MNHNS and SASEGT. The V and J ends lost 2 bases and 0 bases respectively, with 8 bases between them. CDR3 size: 14 residues. In the original processing: Cell counts per sample came from amplifying reference gene primers. This table comes from immunoSEQ multiplex PCR, and its TCRdb copy is limited to in-frame clones, with some not included. That table supplies the V and J calls and clone size; D and trimming were determined from the DNA. This table holds under 500,000 clones, 85% to 90% found once. The genes are TRBV6-1 and TRBJ2-7; unclear D gene. Material for sequencing was peripheral blood. The clonotype comes from a woman aged 25 to 39 with acute or convalescent COVID-19. The CDR3: CASSEYKSSYEQYF. CDR3 DNA sequence: TGTGCCAGCAGTGAATATAAGAGCTCCTACGAGCAGTACTTC.